Each of the 21 T cell receptor beta chains below was sequenced from the same sample in a study of T-cell reconstitution after alpha-beta-depleted transplantation in children. Unique molecular identifiers were used in preparing the TCRbeta library. TCRdb called the PCR reads again in MiXCR, with one record for every CDR3 protein. This repertoire shows about 510,000 distinct CDR3 sequences, about an eighth found once; its top ten account for 14%. Sequenced here: PBMCs, mostly from graft donor cells, sampled 180 days after TCRalphabeta/CD19-depleted stem cell transplant. The receptor set was obtained from a female patient aged 2 to 10 who had a stem cell transplant for aplastic anemia, so the T cells may come from the graft donor.

This chain links TRBV7-9 with TRBJ2-3; either TRBD1 or TRBD2 may fit D (6 bases each). Between the trimmed V and J ends, which lost 4 bases and 0 bases, there was a span of 14 bases. Germline V gene lookup returns CDR1 SEHNR and CDR2 FQNEAQ (reference sequence). CDR3 length: 16 residues. This chain's CDR3 is CASSSGGSTSTDTQYF. DNA for the CDR3: TGTGCCAGCAGCTCCGGGGGCAGCACTAGCACAGATACGCAGTATTTT.

The chain uses TRBV18 and TRBJ1-5; maybe TRBD1 (6 bases). Per the germline V gene, CDR1 is KGHSH and CDR2 is LQKENI. Between the trimmed V and J ends, which lost 3 bases and 4 bases, there was a span of 16 bases. The CDR3 has 16 amino acids. CDR3 loop: CASSPLADRKNQPQHF. The CDR3 DNA reads as TGTGCCAGCTCACCTCTAGCGGACAGAAAAAATCAGCCCCAGCATTTT.

The V and J genes are TRBV15 and TRBJ2-2, with TRBD2 as a possible D gene (5 bases). V was trimmed by 0 bases and J by 4 bases, leaving 9 bases between them. Germline CDR1 LNHNV, CDR2 YYDKDF (reference sequence). CDR3 length equals 15 residues. Here the CDR3 DNA reads TGTGCCACCAGCAGAGATTATGCGGGCACCGGGGAGCTGTTTTTT. Its protein product is CATSRDYAGTGELFF.

The rearrangement joins TRBV20-1 to TRBJ2-2; 10 nucleotides agree with TRBD1. Unmatched junction bases numbered 9, after V lost 0 bases and J lost 5 bases. Germline V gene data show CDR1 as DFQATT and CDR2 as SNEGSKA (reference sequence). This CDR3 is 17 amino acids long. The CDR3 sequence: CSAREDLWGQGTGELFF. CDR3 bases: TGCAGTGCTAGAGAGGACCTTTGGGGACAGGGGACCGGGGAGCTGTTTTTT.

This clonotype was picked up a small number of times. The chain recombines TRBV4-3 with TRBJ2-1, with 15 bases identical to TRBD2. There are 20 residues in the CDR3. In germline, CDR1 is LGHNA, CDR2 YSLEER. V shed 0 bases, J shed 0 bases, and the junction held 6 bases outside the gene matches. In DNA form, the CDR3 reads TGCGCCAGCAGCCAAGATCACGGGACTAGCGGGAGGATCTCCTACAATGAGCAGTTCTTC. Translated: CASSQDHGTSGRISYNEQFF.

The sample holds many counts of this clonotype. J is TRBJ1-1 and V is TRBV9, with D perhaps TRBD1 (6 bases). The V end lost 0 bases, the J end lost 0 bases, and 12 bases lay between the germline ends. Germline V CDR1 and CDR2: SGDLS, YYNGEE. The CDR3 covers 16 residues. The CDR3 sequence: CASSVGPGHMNTEAFF. The CDR3 DNA is TGTGCCAGCAGCGTAGGACCGGGACATATGAACACTGAAGCTTTCTTT.

The rearrangement uses TRBV30 and TRBJ1-1; the D is unclear. Germline-derived CDR1 and CDR2 are GTSNPN and SVGIG (reference sequence). This CDR3 is built from 12 residues. Between the trimmed V and J ends, which lost 0 bases and 0 bases, there was a span of 2 bases. Here the CDR3 DNA reads TGTGCCTGGAGTGTAGTGAACACTGAAGCTTTCTTT. It codes for CAWSVVNTEAFF.

The V and J genes are TRBV28 and TRBJ2-3; 8 positions match TRBD1. This CDR3 comprises 16 residues. V trimming: 6 bases; J trimming: 7 bases; junction bases outside the gene matches: 15. Germline CDR1 reads MDHEN; CDR2 reads SYDVKM. CDR3 region: CASSTPQGARVYTQYF. In DNA, the CDR3 is TGTGCCAGCAGCACACCCCAGGGGGCCAGAGTCTATACGCAGTATTTT.

The rearrangement joins TRBV5-1 to TRBJ2-1; no clear D. Germline V gene data show CDR1 as SGHRS and CDR2 as YFSETQ. This CDR3 is 16 amino acids long. V lost 4 bases to trimming and J lost 10 bases, with 24 bases between them. The CDR3 nucleotides are TGCGCCAGCAGCCTATACCCCAGATATTTTACAATCGAGCAGTTCTTC. Translating gives CASSLYPRYFTIEQFF.

This clonotype was counted a few times. V and J are TRBV3-1 and TRBJ2-5, with 8 positions matching TRBD2. V was clipped by 4 bases and J by 3 bases; unmatched bases: 4. The CDR3 spans 14 residues. Germline CDR1 and CDR2: LGHDT and YNNKEL (reference sequence). The DNA for the CDR3 is TGTGCCAGCAGCCCGAGTAGCGGGGAAGAGACCCAGTACTTC. Translation: CASSPSSGEETQYF.

This chain uses TRBV14 with TRBJ2-1, with D perhaps TRBD2 (6 bases). V gave up 4 bases and J gave up 7 bases, with 11 bases separating them. The CDR3 is made up of 13 amino acids. Germline CDR1 SGHDN, CDR2 FVKESK. CDR3 in amino acids: CASSPPEGNEQFF. CDR3 sequence (DNA): TGTGCCAGCAGCCCGCCGGAGGGGAATGAGCAGTTCTTC.

The rearrangement joins TRBV2 to TRBJ2-7; 10 nucleotides agree with TRBD1. CDR3 length: 14 residues. Germline CDR1 is SNHLY and CDR2 is FYNNEI. After removal of 4 bases from V and 3 bases from J, the junction contained 3 bases not matched to a gene. CDR3 in amino acids: CASSVGDRGYEQYF. The CDR3 DNA follows: TGTGCCAGCAGTGTGGGGGACAGGGGCTACGAGCAGTACTTC.

The chain combines TRBV20-1 with TRBJ2-2; D is uncertain. The CDR3 covers 12 residues. The V and J ends lost 5 bases and 6 bases respectively, with 10 bases between them. Germline values: CDR1 DFQATT, CDR2 SNEGSKA (reference sequence). In DNA form, the CDR3 reads TGCAGTGCTCCACCTCCCCCCGGGGAGCTGTTTTTT. This codes for CSAPPPPGELFF.

The chain joins TRBV6-5 to TRBJ2-7; 7 nucleotides match TRBD2. After removal of 2 bases from V and 3 bases from J, the junction contained 10 bases not matched to a gene. Germline assignment: CDR1 MNHEY and CDR2 SVGAGI. This CDR3 comprises 16 residues. In nucleotides, the CDR3 is TGTGCCAGCAGTTACGTTTCGGGGACTATTATCTACGAGCAGTACTTC. Protein: CASSYVSGTIIYEQYF.

In its sample, this clonotype was seen many times. The chain couples TRBV12-3 or TRBV12-4 to TRBJ2-5, with D perhaps TRBD1 or TRBD2 (5 bases each). Trimming removed 7 bases from V and 3 bases from J, with 15 bases in between. The CDR3 runs to 14 residues. The CDR3 coding sequence is TGTGCCAGCACGGTTACCGGGGCCGAAGAGACCCAGTACTTC. Translated, it gives CASTVTGAEETQYF.

The rearrangement links TRBV11-2 to TRBJ2-7; possibly TRBD2 for D (5 bases). Between the trimmed V and J ends, which lost 5 bases and 7 bases, there was a span of 15 bases. The CDR3 length is 13 residues. CDR1 and CDR2 from the germline V gene are SGHAT and FQNNGV. CDR3 amino acids: CASSPGFPGEQYV. CDR3 nucleotide sequence: TGTGCCAGCAGCCCCGGCTTTCCGGGAGAGCAGTACGTC.

This clonotype was detected a few times. The V gene is TRBV7-6, the J gene TRBJ2-7; a possible D gene is TRBD1 (7 bases). The CDR3 consists of 16 residues. Trimming took off 3 bases at V and 5 bases at J, with 20 bases between the two ends. Germline CDR1 and CDR2: SGHVS and FNYEAQ. CDR3 in amino acids: CASSLDPGDREDEQYF. Written as DNA, the CDR3 is TGTGCCAGCAGCTTGGACCCCGGAGACAGGGAGGACGAGCAGTACTTC.

The V gene is TRBV7-6, the J gene TRBJ2-5, with D perhaps TRBD1 (5 bases). V lost 4 bases and J lost 3, with 15 bases in between. The CDR3 extends over 15 amino acids. The germline V gene encodes CDR1 SGHVS and CDR2 FNYEAQ. The CDR3 sequence is CASSSRADRKETQYF. CDR3 DNA sequence: TGTGCCAGCAGCTCCAGAGCCGACAGAAAAGAGACCCAGTACTTC.

This clonotype has only a few counts. The chain is built from TRBV4-3 and TRBJ2-3, with a possible D match to TRBD2 (6 bases). The V gene lost 3 bases and the J gene lost 6 bases, with 22 bases spanning the gap. Germline assignment: CDR1 LGHNA and CDR2 YSLEER. CDR3 size: 17 residues. In DNA, the CDR3 is TGCGCCAGCAGCCAGGGCCGACTAGTGGGAGAGTCGGATACGCAGTATTTT. This encodes CASSQGRLVGESDTQYF.

This clonotype was counted at least ten times. CDR3 nucleotides: TGTGCCAGCAGCTTAACGGGCGGGAGACTGGGTGAGCAGTTCTTC. This codes for CASSLTGGRLGEQFF. The rearrangement joins TRBV7-3 to TRBJ2-1; 7 bases align to TRBD2. Germline V lookup: CDR1 SGHTA, CDR2 FQGTGA. This CDR3 has 15 residues. V gave up 0 bases and J gave up 9 bases; unmatched junction bases: 8.

The chain has TRBV20-1 and TRBJ1-5; no clear D. The CDR3 covers 16 residues. Trimming removed 0 bases from V and 4 bases from J, with 16 bases in between. From germline, CDR1 is DFQATT and CDR2 SNEGSKA (reference sequence). CDR3 sequence: CSARDLQPTWNQPQHF. CDR3 coding DNA: TGCAGTGCTAGAGATCTCCAGCCTACATGGAATCAGCCCCAGCATTTT.